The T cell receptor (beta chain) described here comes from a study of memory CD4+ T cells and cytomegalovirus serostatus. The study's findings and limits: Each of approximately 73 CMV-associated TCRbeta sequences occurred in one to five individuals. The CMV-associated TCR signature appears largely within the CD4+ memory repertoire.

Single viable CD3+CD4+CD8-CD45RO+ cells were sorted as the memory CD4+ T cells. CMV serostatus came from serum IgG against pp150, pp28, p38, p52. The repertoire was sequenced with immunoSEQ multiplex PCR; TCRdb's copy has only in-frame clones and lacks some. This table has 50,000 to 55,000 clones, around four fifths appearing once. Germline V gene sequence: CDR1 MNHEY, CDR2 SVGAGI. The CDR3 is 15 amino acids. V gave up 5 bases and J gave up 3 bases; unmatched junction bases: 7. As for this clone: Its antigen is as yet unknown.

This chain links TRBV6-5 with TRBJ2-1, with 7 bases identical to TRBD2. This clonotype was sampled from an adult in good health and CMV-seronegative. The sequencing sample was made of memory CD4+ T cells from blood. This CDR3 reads CASSAGVGFYNEQFF. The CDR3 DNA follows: TGTGCCAGCAGTGCGGGGGTCGGTTTCTACAATGAGCAGTTCTTC.